This T cell receptor beta chain was sequenced for a study of blood T cell repertoires in COVID-19. Across the whole study: Specimens from acute and convalescent COVID-19 originated in the United States, Italy and Spain. PBMCs, B-cell-depleted T cells, or T cells were the source of the cDNA or gDNA that made up the material.

The data were produced by immunoSEQ multiplex PCR, yet TCRdb's version contains in-frame clones alone and is incomplete. Seen here are more than 45,000 clones, about 90% observed once, and the top ten hold 15% to 20%. Sequenced sample: peripheral blood. This receptor was obtained from a human donor with active COVID-19. The donor label of this sample is uncertain.

CDR3: CASSQEEGASYEQYF. The DNA for the CDR3 is TGCGCCAGCAGCCAAGAAGAGGGGGCGAGCTACGAGCAGTACTTC. The V and J genes are TRBV4-3 and TRBJ2-7, with 7 bases aligning to TRBD1. V lost 0 bases and J lost 3; bases outside the gene matches: 5. The CDR3 is 15 amino acids. The V gene's germline CDR1 is LGHNA and CDR2 YSLEER.